This TCR beta chain is drawn from a study of PD-1 blockade in classical Hodgkin lymphoma (dated by TCRdb to 2020 to 2022). Background on the whole study: Nivolumab dosing was 3 mg/kg intravenously every 2 weeks, continuing until either disease progression or unacceptable toxicity. The study used CyTOF and TCR beta sequencing to define a peripheral blood immune signature of response to PD-1 blockade in classical Hodgkin lymphoma.

The Qiagen DNeasy kit was used to extract genomic DNA both from unsorted PBMCs and from the negatively selected CD4+ and CD8+ fractions. Amplification of TCR beta CDR3 regions was done by immunoSEQ multiplex PCR with primers that anneal to V and J segments. A synthetic immune receptor repertoire was used to minimize amplification bias, and any remaining bias was removed computationally after sequencing. The authors' analysis ran thus. Custom Python scripts were used to quantify repertoire diversity as the Shannon entropy index. Unsorted, CD4+ and CD8+ repertoires were analyzed separately, except in combined analyses where CD4+ and CD8+ sequences were merged in silico. A clone counted as expanded when the clone's frequency after treatment rose at least 2-fold relative to C1D1, and clones undetected at baseline were given a pseudocount of 0.5. Clones with 0 or 1 copy at C1D1 were defined as singleton clones, while clones with 2 or more copies were defined as non-singleton clones. Clones expanded in unsorted samples were assigned a CD4+, CD8+ or unknown annotation through matching of protein sequences in sorted samples from the same patient. Wilcoxon tests on paired samples were used to test changes in diversity from C1D1 to C4D1. TCRdb limited this immuneACCESS table to in-frame rearrangements with V and J called. A share of clones is missing; checked studies link under half to unresolved V genes, and the rest is unexplained. The D gene and trimming were derived from the DNA, and the V and J assignments and clone size from that table. For this sample the table gives about 27,000 clones, of which approximately 72% were detected only once. The leading ten clones occupy roughly 3.5% of the sample.

Read against the paper, the sample's time point label means: cycle 4 day 1 (C4D1), after more than 5 weeks of nivolumab. Relapse after autologous stem cell transplantation had occurred in all trial patients, and cohorts A, B and C were distinguished by prior brentuximab vedotin exposure. The trial cohort was composed of about 53 patients with relapsed/refractory classical Hodgkin lymphoma, for whom complete response, partial response or progressive disease was recorded as best overall response. In the multi-cohort phase II CheckMate 205 trial, trial patients received single-agent nivolumab. Best overall response was determined by an independent review committee according to the 2007 International Working Group response criteria. Trial PBMCs were collected just before the start of nivolumab (C1D1) and during therapy at cycle 2 day 1 and cycle 4 day 1. Peripheral blood was collected in 8 mL Vacutainer Cell Preparation Tubes, from which PBMCs were isolated by centrifugation and then cryopreserved.

Concerning this clone itself: This receptor's antigen is unknown. It has no much larger one-base neighbor in the sample; base qualities were not kept.

The CDR3, from cysteine to phenylalanine, totals 16 residues. The entry retains the CDR3 DNA only, 48 bases that are in frame from base 1. CDR1 and CDR2 were assigned from the germline V gene as SGHTA and FQGNSA. Deletion took 4 bases off V and 0 bases off J, with a span of 12 bases between the germline ends. Study-wide findings and limitations: Lower diversity was seen in patients whose nivolumab began less than 1 year after ASCT, and these patients were left out of later analyses so that immune reconstitution would not confound the results. The study was limited to a single clinical trial cohort, and causes of repertoire differences, possibly disease activity or prior therapy, remained undefined. CD4+ but not CD8+ TCR diversity rose significantly by C4D1 (p=0.0027 vs p=0.16), most apparent in complete responders (p=0.02). Among trial patients, those achieving complete response had baseline diversity similar to that of newly diagnosed patients, while diversity was significantly lower in partial responders and progressors. Baseline TCR diversity was reported to be lower in newly diagnosed patients than in healthy donors, and even lower in relapsed/refractory patients.

This chain is built from TRBV7-2 and TRBJ2-2, with no confidently assigned D gene. The input for sequencing was peripheral blood mononuclear cells (PBMCs), taken before the fourth cycle of nivolumab. The sequence was collected from a human donor with classical Hodgkin lymphoma. Read as DNA, the sequence is TGTGCCAGCAGCTCCTTTGGGCTCGCGAACACCGGGGAGCTGTTTTTT. Its protein reads: CASSSFGLANTGELFF.